This T cell receptor beta chain was observed in a study of regulatory T cells in long-lasting Graves disease. Study conclusions and caveats: Among the persistent patients, some 2,900 public clonotypes were shared, more than the 850 to 1,000 shared among new patients.

iRepertoire HTBI primers and Arm-PCR of CDR3 regions built TCR beta libraries. TCRdb called the multiplex PCR reads again in MiXCR, with one record for every CDR3 protein. The sample has around 470,000 distinct CDR3 sequences; approximately 15% are singletons. Germline CDR1 is ENHRY and CDR2 is SYGVKD. This CDR3 has 12 amino acids. V lost 10 bases and J lost 5, with 12 bases in between. Time point: newly diagnosed GD, antithyroid drugs for less than 3 months. Extracted RNA from PBMCs served as the source of the TCR library. This clonotype was picked up many times. The antigen is unknown. In addition, the sample was reused for a study of T cells in Graves' hyperthyroidism and ophthalmopathy.

This TCR derives from a woman aged 50 to 60 with Graves disease. The chain employs TRBV10-3 and TRBJ1-5, with TRBD1 as a possible D gene (5 bases). The sample was peripheral blood mononuclear cells (PBMCs), taken at new diagnosis, from a patient treated with antithyroid drugs. Here the CDR3 reads CATQEGDQPQHF. In nucleotides, the CDR3 is TGTGCCACCCAGGAAGGGGATCAGCCCCAGCATTTT.